This T cell receptor beta chain was identified during a study of prognosis after radiotherapy for stage I lung cancer. Study observations and caveats: Reportedly, TRBV and TRBJ gene usage differed by presence of metastases in patients.

Germline-derived CDR1 and CDR2 are MNHEY and SMNVEV (reference sequence). The CDR3 spans 15 residues. Losses at the gene ends were 9 bases for V and 5 bases for J; bases not matched to a gene: 16. This clonotype was detected ten times or more. Antigen unknown. From genomic DNA, TCR beta CDR3 was amplified by two-round multiplex PCR. With primers specific to each TRBV and TRBJ gene, the first-round PCR was performed. TCRdb itself ran the multiplex PCR reads through MiXCR, one entry per CDR3 protein. The data hold nearly 20,000 distinct CDR3 sequences, with over 25% observed a single time. Peripheral blood, roughly 6 milliliters per draw, was collected at each of two time points.

This TCR was sampled from a donor of 50 years or more with non-small cell lung cancer. The genes are TRBV27 and TRBJ2-7, with TRBD1 identical over 7 bases. The sample in question was PBMCs, obtained before or after stereotactic body radiation therapy (not recorded which). This CDR3 reads CARLMLSGGVHEQYF. The CDR3 DNA sequence: TGTGCCAGACTTATGCTATCAGGGGGAGTGCACGAGCAGTACTTC.